The next 5 T cell receptor beta chains were all read from a single sample in a study of blood T cell repertoires in COVID-19. TCRdb's table, derived via immunoSEQ multiplex PCR, lists solely in-frame clones and lacks some. The sample has about 260,000 clones; 75% to 95% are singletons. What was sequenced was PBMCs or T cells enriched from blood (not recorded which). These receptors originate from a man aged 40-49 years who had been exposed to COVID-19.

The chain combines TRBV19 with TRBJ1-2; D might be TRBD1 (5 bases). The CDR3 is 15 residues long. The germline V gene has CDR1 LNHDA and CDR2 SQIVND (reference sequence). Trimming removed 5 bases at V and 4 bases at J, with 17 bases between. For the CDR3, the DNA is TGTGCCAGTAGTCCTTCCGGGGGTAATTTCTATGGCTACACCTTC. This sequence encodes CASSPSGGNFYGYTF.

V and J are TRBV25-1 and TRBJ2-1; 10 bases match TRBD2. The CDR3 sequence is 15 residues long. The germline V gene encodes CDR1 MGHDK and CDR2 SYGVNS. With V trimmed by 3 bases and J by 9 bases, 8 bases remained unmatched. The CDR3 DNA reads TGTGCCAGCAGTGAGGCTAGCGGGAGTGGGAGTGAGCAGTTCTTC. Amino acid sequence: CASSEASGSGSEQFF.

In its sample, this clone was seen once. The V call is TRBV30, the J call TRBJ1-1, with unresolved D. Germline CDR1 and CDR2: GTSNPN and SVGIG (reference sequence). This CDR3 is 18 amino acids long. V was cut by 5 bases and J by 1 base, with 26 bases left in between. CDR3 amino acids: CAWAEWTATLTRNTEAFF. The CDR3 region has the DNA TGTGCCTGGGCAGAATGGACTGCAACCCTTACCCGGAACACTGAAGCTTTCTTT.

V usage is TRBV11-3 and J usage is TRBJ2-5; 10 nucleotides match TRBD1. This CDR3 region has 14 residues. J gave up 5 bases and V 4 bases, and 4 bases lay outside the gene matches. The germline CDR1 and CDR2 sequences are SGHNT and YENEEA. The CDR3 coding sequence is TGTGCCAGCAGCTCGACAGGGGGCGGTGAGACCCAGTACTTC. Amino acids: CASSSTGGGETQYF. Full variable domain (missing parts from reference TRBV11-3 and TRBJ2-5): EAGVVQSPRYKIIEKKQPVAFWCNPISGHNTLYWYLQNLGQGPELLIRYENEEAVDDSQLPKDRFSAERLKGVDSTLKIQPAELGDSAVYLCASSSTGGGETQYFGPGTRLLVL.

This chain uses TRBV28 with TRBJ2-1; 9 bases match TRBD2. V was clipped by 2 bases and J by 2 bases; unmatched bases: 1. CDR3 size: 15 residues. Germline V lookup: CDR1 MDHEN, CDR2 SYDVKM. The CDR3 DNA reads TGTGCCAGCAGTTTAGCGGGAGGGCCCTACAATGAGCAGTTCTTC. This gives the protein CASSLAGGPYNEQFF.